This is a list of T cell receptor beta chains from one sample in a study of cytomegalovirus exposure and HLA in healthy donors. Sequencing was performed with immunoSEQ multiplex PCR; in TCRdb, only in-frame clones are kept and a portion is missing. The sample data list some 33,000 clones. The material sequenced was PBMCs. These receptors were taken from a female donor in good health and CMV-seronegative. CDR3s leave out the opening cysteine and the closing phenylalanine or tryptophan.

TRBJ2-5 | TRBV5-4 | ASSLEDRQETQY
TRBJ1-1 | TRBV6-5 | ASTGQGWTEAF
TRBJ1-3 | TRBV18 | ASSPDRTSGNTIY
TRBJ1-1 | TRBV13 | ASSADRVGAKGV
TRBJ1-2 | TRBV4-2 | ASSQQGLYGYT
TRBJ2-5 | TRBV5-6 | ASSLADNWYQETQY
TRBJ1-2 | TRBV30 | AWSIDRGNYGYT
TRBJ2-7 | TRBV19 | ASSIGRTVYEQY
TRBJ2-7 | TRBV11-3 | ASSLDRVGRGYEQY
TRBJ2-7 | TRBV6-5 | ASSQGLSSSYEQY
TRBJ2-7 | TRBV28 | ASSIGPRGYEQY
TRBJ1-1 | TRBV5-1 | ASTPAGRLAEAF
TRBJ2-6 | TRBV9 | ASSVGGGAISGANVLT
TRBJ1-2 | TRBV9 | ASHDRVGGYT
TRBJ1-4 | TRBV6-1 | ASSQSGTGGEKLF
TRBJ1-2 | TRBV5-4 | ASSLPGAGNNYGYT
TRBJ2-1 | TRBV6-5 | ASSAGGSYNEQF
TRBJ1-5 | TRBV19 | ASSIDNRGTANNQPQH
TRBJ1-6 | TRBV28 | ASSLGDIRGSALH
TRBJ2-2 | TRBV18 | ASSPPSGVTGELF
TRBJ1-6 | TRBV4-1 | ASSQPGYSPLH
TRBJ2-5 | TRBV6-5 | ASEGGETQY
TRBJ2-1 | TRBV30 | AWMRGLVGYNEQF
TRBJ1-6 | TRBV20-1 | SAREPDPLH
TRBJ2-3 | TRBV29-1 | SVGTSGGPADTQY
TRBJ1-5 | TRBV4-3 | ASSQDEGRQGAQPQH
TRBJ1-2 | TRBV13 | ASSGRDISHYGYT
TRBJ2-4 | TRBV14 | ASSTSGGAKNIQY
TRBJ1-2 | TRBV15 | ATSRLQLEGPGGYT
TRBJ2-2 | TRBV9 | ASHRDTNTGELF
TRBJ2-5 | TRBV5-1 | ASSGLGQVAGETQY
TRBJ1-1 | TRBV30 | AWLQGGIWNTEAF
TRBJ1-5 | TRBV6-5 | ASSPDRGPGQPQH
TRBJ1-2 | TRBV6-5 | ASSRDRDYGYT
TRBJ1-4 | TRBV6-5 | ASSKTGSGEKLF
TRBJ2-2 | TRBV5-4 | ASSLGQSTGELF
TRBJ2-2 | TRBV28 | ASSLRAGGTGELF
TRBJ2-7 | TRBV6-5 | ASSLQGAYEQY
TRBJ2-7 | TRBV12-5 | ASGLARGGAGLSSGPYEQY
TRBJ1-2 | TRBV5-1 | ASSSVGTGGNLYGYT
TRBJ1-1 | TRBV5-1 | ASSLNFGQNTEAF
TRBJ2-7 | TRBV5-1 | ASSVPGQPYEQY
TRBJ1-2 | TRBV7-2 | ASSSLTGTGYGYT
TRBJ1-4 | TRBV7-2 | ASSLGTGNLEKLF
TRBJ2-2 | TRBV13 | ASRGRGKSFGTGELF
TRBJ2-7 | TRBV5-1 | ASSSGQTSVYEQY
TRBJ2-7 | TRBV28 | ASRTGSSEQY
TRBJ2-3 | TRBV4-3 | ASSQDGAQGFNTDTQY
TRBJ2-2 | TRBV4-3 | ASSQVGGARGELF
TRBJ2-5 | TRBV5-1 | ASSLASKETQY
TRBJ2-1 | TRBV29-1 | SVETGNDNEQF
TRBJ2-5 | TRBV5-4 | ASSLEGVGGETQY
TRBJ2-7 | TRBV14 | ASSRWTGAYEQY